Only a few counts were recorded for the clone carrying this T cell receptor (beta chain). Its antigen is unidentified. This sample was taken from a study of T-cell memory formation after mild COVID-19. Overall study results and limits: Contracting CD4+ clones sat mainly in CM and EM; CD8+ in EMRA. Some clones that responded were present in memory (sampled pre-infection), which suggests cross-reactive memory joined. Clones shrinking from day 15 to 85 showed even CD4/CD8 mixes; later expanders tilted CD4+. SARS-CoV-2 specificity of second-wave clones peaking day 37 was unconfirmed.

The CDR3 is 13 residues long. The V segment lost 6 bases and the J segment 6 bases; nucleotides outside the gene matches: 5. TCRdb re-derived calls from the 5' RACE reads in MiXCR, one entry per CDR3 protein. The table lists about 290,000 distinct CDR3 sequences, approximately 16% of them singletons, with roughly 22% in the top ten. This TCR was sampled from a man between 18 and 35 years old who had mild COVID-19 (a few samples of this study predate the infection). Cell type and time point are not known. Sequenced input: PBMCs or a T cell subset sorted from them (not recorded which). The rearrangement joins TRBV12-3 or TRBV12-4 to TRBJ1-5, with TRBD1 matching over 7 bases. The CDR3 nucleotides read TGTGCCAGCAGCGGCTCAGGGGGTCAGCCCCAGCATTTT. The encoded protein is CASSGSGGQPQHF.